This TCR beta chain derives from a study of post-analysis software for immune sequencing data. In the study overall: Included among the disease courses, which were recorded for the cohort, were relapsing-remitting, secondary progressive and progressive-relapsing multiple sclerosis. Study conclusions and caveats: Patients carried roughly five TRBV segments more frequently than controls did, and TRBV5-6, TRBV5-1 and TRBV20-1 were among them. A significant reduction in normalized Chao1 diversity was observed in multiple sclerosis patients versus controls.

Unique-molecular-identifier-tagged TCR beta cDNA libraries were used. The T cell input of roughly 0.85 to 11 million gave 400,000 to 500,000 cDNA molecules. TCRdb itself ran the PCR reads through MiXCR, one entry per CDR3 protein. The repertoire holds 800,000 to 950,000 distinct CDR3 sequences, with roughly half as singletons. This CDR3 is built from 13 residues. The germline gives CDR1 KGHSH, CDR2 LQKENI. V dropped 6 bases and J dropped 6 bases, with 15 bases sitting between them. As concerns this clonotype: The antigen is not known.

The source is a girl aged 5 to 17 with multiple sclerosis. The specimen was blood. This rearrangement joins TRBV18 to TRBJ2-7; no clear D gene. The CDR3 loop is CASSASSRAEQYF. Here the CDR3 DNA reads TGTGCCAGCTCCGCCAGCTCTAGGGCCGAGCAGTACTTC.